The clone carrying this TCR beta chain showed up many times. Its matching antigen is unknown. Prepared TCR beta cDNA libraries contained unique molecular identifiers. TCRdb used MiXCR to reprocess the PCR reads, holding one entry per CDR3 protein. The table has 740,000 or so distinct CDR3 sequences, around 50% seen once. These data belong to a study of post-analysis software for immune sequencing data. Findings and limits, study-wide: Samples made in the same batch grouped tightly together by F measure. Higher frequency in patients than in controls was seen for roughly five TRBV segments, with TRBV5-6, TRBV5-1 and TRBV20-1 among them.

The CDR3 is made up of 14 amino acids. Sequenced: blood. The V call is TRBV21-1, the J call TRBJ2-1; no check of the table's D call, TRBD2, against the DNA was made. TRBV21-1 is tagged as a pseudogene. The TCR was taken from a girl aged 10 to 17 with multiple sclerosis. The CDR3 sequence is CASSKGLPPCKQFF. The CDR3 nucleotides read TGTGCCAGCAGCAAGGGACTCCCTCCGTGTAAGCAGTTCTTC.